A single sample is the source of the 10 T cell receptor beta chains below, sequenced in a study of long-term antiretroviral therapy in people with HIV. The authors ran the immunoSEQ assay, v3.0, at survey level. Assay used: immunoSEQ multiplex PCR; TCRdb lists only in-frame clones, some missing. The data show 14,000 or so clones, about 77% seen once. The sequencing used unsorted PBMCs, collected 3.1 years after starting antiretroviral therapy. These receptors came from a man in his forties with HIV.

The chain combines TRBV30 with TRBJ2-1; D is ambiguous. Trimming left V 2 bases short and J 2 bases short, with 7 bases between. This CDR3 has 13 amino acids. The germline V gene has CDR1 GTSNPN and CDR2 SVGIG (reference sequence). The CDR3 DNA sequence: TGTGCCTGGAGTATAGGACCCTACAATGAGCAGTTCTTC. Its protein is CAWSIGPYNEQFF.

The J gene is TRBJ2-1, the V gene TRBV18; no clear D. CDR1 and CDR2 (germline): KGHSH, LQKENI. The ends were cut back, 0 bases at V and 6 bases at J, with 12 bases in the middle. The CDR3 runs 15 residues. The CDR3 DNA follows: TGTGCCAGCTCACCACCGGCTAGGAATGGCAATGAGCAGTTCTTC. Translating it yields CASSPPARNGNEQFF.

The chain is built from TRBV19 and TRBJ2-7, with D unclear. Germline V gives CDR1 LNHDA, CDR2 SQIVND (reference sequence). V was trimmed by 5 bases and J by 2 bases, leaving 10 bases between them. The CDR3 spans 13 residues. The CDR3 protein is CASSATFTYEQYF. The CDR3 DNA is TGTGCCAGTAGTGCGACGTTTACCTACGAGCAGTACTTC.

In its sample, this clone was seen a few times. The chain employs TRBV9 and TRBJ2-7; no clear D. The germline CDR1 and CDR2 sequences are SGDLS and YYNGEE. The CDR3 is 17 amino acids. V shed 0 bases and J shed 2 bases, with 18 bases lying between them. Here the CDR3 reads CASSVVPDKSPPYEQYF. The CDR3 nucleotides are TGTGCCAGCAGCGTAGTCCCTGACAAGTCCCCACCCTACGAGCAGTACTTC.

The J gene is TRBJ1-1, the V gene TRBV15; a weak D match, TRBD1 (5 bases). This CDR3 contains 16 residues. V lost 0 bases and J lost 3, with 14 bases in between. Germline CDR1 and CDR2: LNHNV and YYDKDF (reference sequence). The CDR3 protein is CATSRDGAGSYTEAFF. CDR3 DNA sequence: TGTGCCACCAGCAGAGATGGGGCGGGGAGCTACACTGAAGCTTTCTTT.

The V call is TRBV15, the J call TRBJ2-7; possibly TRBD1 or TRBD2 for D (5 bases each). Germline CDR1 LNHNV, CDR2 YYDKDF (reference sequence). Trimming removed 1 base from V and 4 bases from J, with 14 bases in between. The CDR3 extends over 15 amino acids. The CDR3: CATSRGVLGEYEQYF. CDR3 nucleotide sequence: TGTGCCACCAGCAGAGGGGTGCTGGGGGAATACGAGCAGTACTTC.

This clone is deemed medium-sized. This chain connects TRBV7-3 to TRBJ2-7; 9 positions match TRBD2. Trimming removed 4 bases from V and 4 bases from J; junction bases left unmatched: 5. The CDR3 consists of 14 residues. Germline-derived CDR1 and CDR2 are SGHTA and FQGTGA. CDR3 DNA: TGTGCCAGCAGCTCCCGACTAGCGGCTTACGAGCAGTACTTC. This gives the protein CASSSRLAAYEQYF.

The rearrangement uses TRBV7-8 and TRBJ1-2; 9 bases are shared with TRBD1. The junction had 14 bases not matched to a gene; V was cut back by 1 base and J by 2 bases. Germline V gene sequence: CDR1 SGHVS, CDR2 FQNEAQ. This CDR3 has 19 residues. The CDR3 sequence is CASSLGWTGVELGNYGYTF. In DNA form, the CDR3 reads TGTGCCAGCAGCTTAGGTTGGACAGGGGTAGAACTAGGCAACTATGGCTACACCTTC.

The chain couples TRBV7-9 to TRBJ2-5; D gene uncertain. The germline V and J ends were trimmed by 1 base and 3 bases, with 9 bases remaining between them. Germline CDR1 is SEHNR and CDR2 is FQNEAQ (reference sequence). The CDR3 is 14 amino acids. The CDR3 spells CASSLEGTEETQYF. In DNA form, the CDR3 reads TGTGCCAGCAGCTTAGAAGGCACAGAAGAGACCCAGTACTTC.

The gene calls are TRBV5-1 and TRBJ1-4, with TRBD1 matching over 9 bases. V shed 1 base, J shed 6 bases, and the junction held 4 bases outside the gene matches. Germline CDR1 reads SGHRS; CDR2 reads YFSETQ. This CDR3 region has 15 residues. The DNA of the CDR3 is TGCGCCAGCAGCTTGAGGGACAGGGAGGATGAAAAACTGTTTTTT. Translated: CASSLRDREDEKLFF. Full variable domain (missing parts from reference TRBV5-1 and TRBJ1-4): KAGVTQTPRYLIKTRGQQVTLSCSPISGHRSVSWYQQTPGQGLQFLFEYFSETQRNKGNFPGRFSGRQFSNSRSEMNVSTLELGDSALYLCASSLRDREDEKLFFGSGTQLSVL.